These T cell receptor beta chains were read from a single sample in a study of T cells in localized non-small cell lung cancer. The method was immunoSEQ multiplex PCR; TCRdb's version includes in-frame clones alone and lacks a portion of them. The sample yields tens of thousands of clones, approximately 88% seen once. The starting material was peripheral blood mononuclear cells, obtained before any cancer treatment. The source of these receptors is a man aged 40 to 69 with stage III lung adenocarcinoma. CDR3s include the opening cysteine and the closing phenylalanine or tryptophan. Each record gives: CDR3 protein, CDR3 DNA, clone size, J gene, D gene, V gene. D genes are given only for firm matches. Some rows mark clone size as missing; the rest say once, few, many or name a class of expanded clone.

CANSVGTGANVLTF | TGTGCCAACAGCGTGGGGACTGGGGCCAACGTCCTGACTTTC | NA | TRBJ2-6 | NA | TRBV6-1
CASSPPDKTGELFF | TGTGCCAGCAGCCCCCCGGACAAAACCGGGGAGCTGTTTTTT | NA | TRBJ2-2 | NA | TRBV7-9
CASSEFSGRNTDTQYF | TGCGCCAGCAGTGAGTTTAGCGGGAGGAACACAGATACGCAGTATTTT | NA | TRBJ2-3 | TRBD2 | TRBV10-1
CASNRDPAQEQFF | TGTGCCAGCAATCGGGACCCAGCCCAGGAGCAGTTCTTC | NA | TRBJ2-1 | NA | TRBV2
CASSSSTGELFF | TGTGCCAGCTCGTCAAGCACCGGGGAGCTGTTTTTT | NA | TRBJ2-2 | NA | TRBV18
CASSYSGDSNQPQHF | TGTGCCAGCAGTTACTCGGGGGACAGCAATCAGCCCCAGCATTTT | NA | TRBJ1-5 | NA | TRBV6-5
CASSEGQRGRSSYEQYF | TGTGCCAGCAGTGAGGGGCAAAGGGGACGGAGCTCCTACGAGCAGTACTTC | once | TRBJ2-7 | NA | TRBV2
CASSLQETQYF | TGCGCCAGCAGCTTACAAGAGACCCAGTACTTC | NA | TRBJ2-5 | NA | TRBV5-1
CASSPRTGEDEQFF | TGTGCCAGCTCACCCCGGACAGGGGAGGATGAGCAGTTCTTC | NA | TRBJ2-1 | TRBD1 | TRBV18
CASRGTLRSEQYF | TGTGCCAGTAGGGGGACTTTGAGGTCCGAGCAGTACTTC | NA | TRBJ2-7 | NA | TRBV19
CASSSGTRTGELFF | TGTGCCAGCAGCTCCGGGACACGCACCGGGGAGCTGTTTTTT | NA | TRBJ2-2 | NA | TRBV7-3
CASSYSNVNEQFF | TGTGCCAGCAGTTACTCGAACGTCAATGAGCAGTTCTTC | NA | TRBJ2-1 | NA | TRBV6-6
CASSDYGDTQYF | TGTGCCAGCAGCGATTACGGGGATACGCAGTATTTT | NA | TRBJ2-3 | NA | TRBV7-2
CASSLRGLDYNEQFF | TGTGCCAGCAGCTTGAGGGGACTCGACTACAATGAGCAGTTCTTC | NA | TRBJ2-1 | NA | TRBV5-8
CASSTGESTDTQYF | TGTGCCAGTTCCACAGGGGAGAGCACAGATACGCAGTATTTT | few | TRBJ2-3 | TRBD1 | TRBV19
CSVELENTGELFF | TGCAGCGTTGAACTAGAGAACACCGGGGAGCTGTTTTTT | NA | TRBJ2-2 | NA | TRBV29-1
CASSVTSGGQSTDTQYF | TGTGCCAGCAGCGTGACTAGCGGGGGGCAAAGCACAGATACGCAGTATTTT | NA | TRBJ2-3 | TRBD2 | TRBV9
CASSLRAEGVYGYTF | TGCGCCAGCAGTCTCCGAGCAGAGGGGGTCTACGGCTACACCTTC | NA | TRBJ1-2 | NA | TRBV10-2
CASSSGTTYNEQFF | TGCGCCAGCAGCTCCGGGACTACCTACAATGAGCAGTTCTTC | few | TRBJ2-1 | TRBD2 | TRBV5-1
CASSSWTGASNSPLHF | TGTGCCAGCAGCTCCTGGACAGGTGCCTCCAATTCACCCCTCCACTTT | NA | TRBJ1-6 | TRBD1 | TRBV5-6
CASSSGQGAEAFF | TGCGCCAGCAGCTCAGGACAGGGGGCTGAAGCTTTCTTT | NA | TRBJ1-1 | TRBD1 | TRBV5-1
CASRPNLNTEAFF | TGTGCCAGTAGACCGAACTTGAACACTGAAGCTTTCTTT | once | TRBJ1-1 | NA | TRBV19
CASSLGPGTSGVGEQFF | TGTGCCAGCAGCTTAGGGCCTGGGACTAGCGGGGTGGGTGAGCAGTTCTTC | NA | TRBJ2-1 | TRBD2 | TRBV7-6
CASSVQTGLNTEAFF | TGTGCCAGCAGCGTACAGACAGGGCTGAACACTGAAGCTTTCTTT | NA | TRBJ1-1 | TRBD1 | TRBV9
CASSQGGGADTQYF | TGCGCCAGCAGCCAGGGGGGAGGGGCAGATACGCAGTATTTT | NA | TRBJ2-3 | TRBD2 | TRBV4-3
CASSLEAGGHEQYF | TGTGCCAGCAGCTTAGAGGCGGGAGGACACGAGCAGTACTTC | NA | TRBJ2-7 | TRBD2 | TRBV7-6
CASRTSRSFNEQFF | TGTGCCTCAAGGACTAGCAGGAGTTTCAATGAGCAGTTCTTC | NA | TRBJ2-1 | TRBD2 | TRBV30
CASSLESNTGELFF | TGTGCCAGCAGCTTAGAATCGAACACCGGGGAGCTGTTTTTT | NA | TRBJ2-2 | NA | TRBV7-6
CASSVNQGATEAFF | TGTGCCAGCAGCGTAAACCAGGGGGCTACTGAAGCTTTCTTT | few | TRBJ1-1 | TRBD1 | TRBV9
CASSSQGVSEAFF | TGTGCCAGCAGCTCCCAGGGGGTATCTGAAGCTTTCTTT | NA | TRBJ1-1 | TRBD1 | TRBV7-9
CASSPGQGRTDTQYF | TGTGCCAGCAGCCCAGGACAGGGCCGCACAGATACGCAGTATTTT | NA | TRBJ2-3 | TRBD1 | TRBV7-9
CASSPGGGPPSYGYTF | TGTGCCAGCAGCCCAGGGGGGGGGCCCCCGAGCTATGGCTACACCTTC | NA | TRBJ1-2 | TRBD1 | TRBV5-5
CASSLDQGQGSRYTF | TGTGCCAGCAGCTTAGACCAGGGACAGGGGTCCCGCTACACCTTC | NA | TRBJ1-2 | TRBD1 | TRBV7-2
CASSPPWADTQYF | TGTGCCAGCAGCCCACCCTGGGCAGATACGCAGTATTTT | few | TRBJ2-3 | NA | TRBV6-5
CASSRQGVSSYNSPLHF | TGTGCCAGCAGCCGACAGGGCGTGAGCTCCTATAATTCACCCCTCCACTTT | NA | TRBJ1-6 | TRBD1 | TRBV14
CASSFGQGRQETQYF | TGTGCCAGCAGCTTCGGACAGGGTAGGCAAGAGACCCAGTACTTC | NA | TRBJ2-5 | TRBD1 | TRBV5-4
CASSSRSPYEQYF | TGTGCCAGCAGCTCAAGGAGCCCCTACGAGCAGTACTTC | NA | TRBJ2-7 | NA | TRBV7-9
CASSLVGADYGYTF | TGTGCCAGCAGCTTAGTAGGTGCCGACTATGGCTACACCTTC | NA | TRBJ1-2 | NA | TRBV7-8
CASSPGHMVSTDTQYF | TGTGCCAGCAGCCCGGGACATATGGTTAGCACAGATACGCAGTATTTT | few | TRBJ2-3 | NA | TRBV7-6
CASSFRENTEAFF | TGTGCCAGCAGCTTCAGGGAGAACACTGAAGCTTTCTTT | NA | TRBJ1-1 | NA | TRBV7-9
CASSIGLGSSTDTQYF | TGTGCCAGTAGTATCGGACTGGGGAGTAGCACAGATACGCAGTATTTT | NA | TRBJ2-3 | NA | TRBV19
CASSKTAENQPQHF | TGTGCCAGCAGTAAGACCGCGGAAAATCAGCCCCAGCATTTT | once | TRBJ1-5 | NA | TRBV6-6
CAWSARDFTDTQYF | TGTGCCTGGAGTGCCCGGGACTTCACAGATACGCAGTATTTT | NA | TRBJ2-3 | NA | TRBV30
CAVGSNQPQHF | TGTGCGGTAGGTAGCAATCAGCCCCAGCATTTT | NA | TRBJ1-5 | NA | TRBV6-5
CASKLGTGELFF | TGTGCCAGTAAGTTGGGCACCGGGGAGCTGTTTTTT | NA | TRBJ2-2 | NA | TRBV19
CASSLSPGTDTQYF | TGTGCCAGCAGCTTAAGTCCAGGGACAGATACGCAGTATTTT | NA | TRBJ2-3 | NA | TRBV7-9
CASRSLGEKLFF | TGTGCCAGTAGAAGTTTGGGTGAAAAACTGTTTTTT | NA | TRBJ1-4 | NA | TRBV27
CASSIESRGSYEQYF | TGTGCCAGTAGTATAGAAAGCCGTGGCTCCTACGAGCAGTACTTC | NA | TRBJ2-7 | NA | TRBV19
CSVDGGESSYNEQFF | TGCAGCGTTGATGGCGGGGAGAGCTCCTACAATGAGCAGTTCTTC | NA | TRBJ2-1 | NA | TRBV29-1
CASRPPGQGNTGELFF | TGTGCCAGCAGACCACCGGGACAGGGGAACACCGGGGAGCTGTTTTTT | NA | TRBJ2-2 | TRBD1 | TRBV28
CASTLGLAGEVWGQETQYF | TGTGCCAGCACTCTCGGGCTAGCGGGAGAGGTTTGGGGGCAAGAGACCCAGTACTTC | NA | TRBJ2-5 | TRBD2 | TRBV7-9
CASSLVSGGYGYTF | TGCGCCAGCAGCTTAGTGTCAGGCGGCTATGGCTACACCTTC | NA | TRBJ1-2 | NA | TRBV5-1
CASSLGGQGGYEQYF | TGTGCCAGCAGTCTGGGAGGACAGGGTGGCTACGAGCAGTACTTC | NA | TRBJ2-7 | TRBD1 | TRBV28
CASSPPPLVPRGDEQFF | TGTGCCAGCAGCCCCCCCCCTCTAGTCCCCAGGGGCGATGAGCAGTTCTTC | NA | TRBJ2-1 | NA | TRBV4-2
CASSLGQGSGYTF | TGTGCCAGCAGCCTGGGACAGGGGAGCGGCTACACCTTC | NA | TRBJ1-2 | TRBD1 | TRBV5-6
CASRPRRRDRGSNQPQHF | TGTGCAAGTCGCCCTCGGCGGCGGGACAGGGGTAGCAATCAGCCCCAGCATTTT | NA | TRBJ1-5 | NA | TRBV12-2
CASSLDGRANTGELFF | TGCGCCAGCAGCTTGGATGGCAGGGCCAACACCGGGGAGCTGTTTTTT | NA | TRBJ2-2 | NA | TRBV5-1
CASSPYRAYGYTF | TGTGCCAGCAGTCCCTACAGGGCCTATGGCTACACCTTC | NA | TRBJ1-2 | NA | TRBV27
CASSYPPHPGTDTQYF | TGTGCCAGCAGTTACCCCCCCCATCCGGGGACAGATACGCAGTATTTT | NA | TRBJ2-3 | NA | TRBV6-5
CASSPQGDYNSPLHF | TGCGCCAGCAGCCCACAGGGGGACTATAATTCACCCCTCCACTTT | NA | TRBJ1-6 | TRBD1 | TRBV5-1